This T cell receptor (beta chain) was recovered during a study of T cells expressing NK-cell markers. Overall study: Among the eight sequenced donors, seven tested HCMV-seropositive and one tested seronegative.

Scientists made TCR beta cDNA using 5'RACE template switching with UMIs. TCRdb reprocessed the 5' RACE reads and keeps a single row for each CDR3 protein, giving no DNA. This repertoire includes some 190,000 distinct CDR3 sequences. The CDR3 consists of 16 residues. From germline, CDR1 is SGHDN and CDR2 FVKESK. The sample taken for sequencing was blood T cells: a sorted CD56 or NKG2C T cell subset, CD4+ or CD8+ T cells, or bulk PBMC T cells (not recorded which). This clonotype was obtained from a man aged 18-75 years in good health. The chain joins TRBV14 to TRBJ2-1; no DNA is available, so the TRBD2 call from TCRdb remains unchecked. CDR3 sequence reads: CASSLQSGGAVSEQFF.